This T cell receptor beta chain was documented in a study of T-cell reconstitution after alpha-beta-depleted transplantation in children. Broader study findings: The origin of alpha-beta T cells about two months after transplant was reportedly several hundred expanded graft clones.

In germline, CDR1 is SGHRS, CDR2 YFSETQ. V lost 4 bases and J 0 bases, leaving 29 bases between the germline ends. This CDR3 has 21 residues. Of note for this clonotype: Its antigen is still unknown.

Using unique molecular identifiers, the investigators prepared the TCRbeta library. From the PCR reads, TCRdb called clonotypes with MiXCR, one entry per CDR3 protein. The sample lists about 250,000 distinct CDR3 sequences, roughly a quarter occurring once. V usage is TRBV5-1 and J usage is TRBJ2-4; possibly TRBD1 for D (6 bases). The sample in question was PBMCs, mostly from graft donor cells, obtained 360 days after TCRalphabeta/CD19-depleted stem cell transplant. The receptor's source is a female patient between 2 and 10 years old who had a stem cell transplant for congenital amegakaryocytic thrombocytopenia, so the T cells may come from the graft donor. The CDR3 DNA follows: TGCGCCAGCAGCCTGCATTACAGGGTTCCTGACCTCCCCTTAGCCAAAAACATTCAGTACTTC. Its translation is CASSLHYRVPDLPLAKNIQYF. Variable domain in full (rest from reference TRBV5-1 and TRBJ2-4): KAGVTQTPRYLIKTRGQQVTLSCSPISGHRSVSWYQQTPGQGLQFLFEYFSETQRNKGNFPGRFSGRQFSNSRSEMNVSTLELGDSALYLCASSLHYRVPDLPLAKNIQYFGAGTRLSVL.